This T cell receptor (beta chain) was recorded in a study of T cell responses to AZD1222 COVID-19 vaccine. Germline CDR1 and CDR2: SQVTM and ANQGSEA. The V gene lost 4 bases and the J gene lost 11 bases, with 11 bases spanning the gap. This CDR3 contains 10 residues. The method was immunoSEQ multiplex PCR; TCRdb's version includes in-frame clones alone and lacks a portion of them. The table has about 130,000 clones, about 90% seen once. Findings and limits, study-wide: Clonal diversity was possibly underestimated; the donors were predominantly white British and more often female.

This clone was seen a single time. What it binds is not known. The sequence derives from an adult in good health. The chain combines TRBV29-1 with TRBJ1-1; D possibly corresponds to TRBD1 (5 bases). The sample was peripheral blood, taken on day 0 of AZD1222 vaccination. The DNA for the CDR3 is TGCAGCGTTGGGCAGGGTGCCGCTTTCTTT. Protein sequence: CSVGQGAAFF.